This entry describes one T cell receptor (beta chain). Its antigen remains unidentified. Base quality data are lacking; no much larger clone is found one base away. The sample is drawn from a study of T cell responses to AZD1222 COVID-19 vaccine (dated by TCRdb to the early 2020s). With regard to the full study: TCR sequencing was performed for some 250 trial participants, of whom about 200 were given two doses of AZD1222 and around 26 were given two doses of MenACWY control vaccine. Trial participants were enrolled by age into subgroups of 18-55, 56-69 and 70-plus years, and about 150, 27 and 61 TCR-sequenced participants, respectively, were included in these subgroups. Overall study outcomes, separate from this receptor: Conclusions about previously exposed vaccinees are limited, since just five or six AZD1222 recipients were seropositive for SARS-CoV-2 at baseline. Participants were mostly white British, with more females than males. The authors suggested clonal diversity may have been underestimated. Because no day 14 peak-response samples were available, repertoires were characterized only after the peak T cell response. The 56-69-year group was small, and its depth increase did not reach significance, likely because of low power. Epitopes outside the regions mutated in the B.1.351 and B.1.1.7 variants were reportedly recognized by nearly half of the unique spike-specific TCRs. The whole spike protein was spanned by vaccine-associated CD4 TCRs, and dominant responses were seen in regions 160-218 and 743-854. After two AZD1222 doses, spike-specific TCR breadth and depth were significantly higher than at day 0 and than in MenACWY recipients.

Trimming takes 4 bases from V and 2 bases from J, and the germline ends sit 18 bases apart. The germline V gene supplies CDR1 MDHEN and CDR2 SYDVKM. Spanning cysteine to phenylalanine, the CDR3 consists of 16 amino acids. The entry retains the CDR3 DNA only, 48 bases that are in frame from base 1. The time point label here, explained by the study, means: about 28 days (+/-7) after the second vaccine dose. AZD1222 recipients given second doses at about 4 weeks or at about 12 weeks were pooled, since spike-specific TCR depth and breadth were not found to differ between the two schedules. The vaccinee samples were drawn from two UK trials, COV001 and COV002, one of which was a single-blind randomized controlled phase 2/3 trial testing AZD1222 (ChAdOx1 nCoV-19) in healthy adults. For TCRbeta chain sequencing, PBMC samples from trial participants were taken at day 0 and at day 28 after the second dose.

The CDR3 regions of human TCRbeta chains were analyzed by immunosequencing. On the authors' methods: TCRs in the repertoires were matched against a reference library of SARS-CoV-2-specific TCRs that had been generated with the MIRA antigen-specificity platform. Breadth was defined as the fraction of unique TCRs that were SARS-CoV-2-associated. Depth was defined as the fraction of total T cells that were SARS-CoV-2-associated. Using the MIRA data, each spike-specific TCR was mapped to the spike region that the TCR reacts to and placed in a CD4 or CD8 class. Log10-transformed breadth and depth values were compared by one-way ANOVA with Sidak's multiple comparisons tests. TCRdb provides this immuneACCESS table in a form limited to in-frame rearrangements. Some clones are lacking; in checked studies, under half of them reflect an unresolved V gene, and why the rest are absent is not known. The D gene and trimming were derived from the DNA, and the V and J assignments and clone size from that table. The sample table lists about 270,000 clones, almost 95% of them with a count of one. The top ten constitute 0.55% of the sample.

The sequences come from peripheral blood, collected 28 days after the second AZD1222 dose. The chain couples TRBV28 to TRBJ2-7; TRBD1 is perhaps the D gene, given 6 matching bases. The sequence came from an adult who received the AZD1222 COVID-19 vaccine. The bases read TGTGCCAGCAGTTCAATAGTGAGAGACAGGCCCTACGAGCAGTACTTC. This encodes CASSSIVRDRPYEQYF. The variable domain in full, with residues beyond the CDR3 obtained from the reference TRBV28 and TRBJ2-7 genes, is DVKVTQSSRYLVKRTGEKVFLECVQDMDHENMFWYRQDPGLGLRLIYFSYDVKMKEKGDIPEGYSVSREKKERFSLILESASTNQTSMYLCASSSIVRDRPYEQYFGPGTRLTVT.